The entry that follows covers one T cell receptor beta chain sequence. The data originate from a study of OX40 agonist ivuxolimab in advanced cancers. Blood got drawn at baseline, again on cycle 4 day 1, and then on cycle 7 day 1. The repertoire was sequenced with immunoSEQ multiplex PCR; TCRdb's copy has only in-frame clones and lacks some. Counted here are 70,000 to 95,000 clones, roughly 84% occurring once; the ten biggest clones make up approximately 6.2%. The CDR3 totals 11 residues. V dropped 3 bases and J dropped 10 bases, with 7 bases sitting between them. Germline V gene sequence: CDR1 LGHNT, CDR2 FRNRAP.

This receptor was obtained from an adult with an advanced solid tumor such as melanoma, head and neck, liver or kidney cancer. This chain connects TRBV12-5 to TRBJ2-1; no firm D call. The specimen comprised CD4+ or CD8+ T cells sorted from blood, sampled in a trial of the OX40 agonist ivuxolimab. CDR3 DNA: TGTGCTAGTGGTTTAAACCAAGAGCAGTTCTTC. This sequence encodes CASGLNQEQFF.